Given below is one T cell receptor beta chain in context. The antigen is not known. Sequenced by immunoSEQ multiplex PCR; TCRdb stores in-frame clones only, minus some. The repertoire holds around 70,000 clones, under 85% seen once, with approximately 2.3% in the top ten. This entry comes from a study of OX40 agonist ivuxolimab in advanced cancers. Whole-study findings and limits: Among expanded peripheral T cells, antigen specificity went undetermined. Among T cells, CD8+ cells averaged more expanded clones than CD4+ cells.

After removal of 0 bases from V and 5 bases from J, the junction contained 5 bases not matched to a gene. The CDR3 spans 15 residues. Germline V lookup: CDR1 SGHTA, CDR2 FQGNSA. The chain joins TRBV7-2 to TRBJ2-5; TRBD1 agrees at 8 bases. The specimen was CD4+ or CD8+ T cells sorted from blood, collected in a trial of the OX40 agonist ivuxolimab. This receptor was obtained from an adult with an advanced solid tumor such as melanoma, head and neck, liver or kidney cancer. The CDR3 DNA sequence: TGTGCCAGCAGCTTAGCGGTCAGGGGGCGGGAGACCCAGTACTTC. The encoded protein is CASSLAVRGRETQYF.